The 14 T cell receptor beta chains below come from one sample, sequenced in a study of response to subunit inactivated influenza vaccine. Using its own MiXCR run on the RT-PCR reads, TCRdb lists one record per CDR3 protein. Among 250,000 to 350,000 distinct CDR3 sequences, around 22% were seen once, and the ten largest hold 10%. The material sequenced was PBMCs from blood, taken approximately 22 months after vaccination. These receptors all come from a man in his fifties or sixties who received an inactivated influenza vaccine.

This clonotype was recorded many times. This rearrangement joins TRBV20-1 to TRBJ1-2; TRBD1 matches 7 bases. The trim removed 2 bases at V and 14 bases at J, leaving 2 bases unmatched. The length of the CDR3 is 9 residues. The V gene's germline CDR1 is DFQATT and CDR2 SNEGSKA (reference sequence). The CDR3 DNA reads as TGCAGTGCTAGAACGGGACAGACCTTC. Translated, it gives CSARTGQTF.

This clonotype was counted a few times. The chain links TRBV19 to TRBJ1-5; D remains unclear. The V end lost 2 bases, the J end lost 12 bases, and 17 bases lay between the germline ends. The CDR3 runs 14 residues. Germline values: CDR1 LNHDA, CDR2 SQIVND (reference sequence). CDR3 in DNA: TGTGCCAGTAGTATACTCGGACCCGGCACAGTCCAGCATTTT. As protein: CASSILGPGTVQHF.

This clonotype was picked up a small number of times. The chain combines TRBV7-2 with TRBJ2-3; TRBD2 aligns across 12 bases. CDR1 and CDR2 (germline): SGHTA, FQGNSA. J gave up 5 bases and V 2 bases, and 2 bases lay outside the gene matches. The CDR3 length is 15 residues. The CDR3 loop reads CASSLTSGRKDTQYF. CDR3 nucleotides: TGTGCCAGCAGCTTAACTAGCGGGAGGAAAGATACGCAGTATTTT.

The V call is TRBV28, the J call TRBJ1-4, with D perhaps TRBD1 (6 bases). The CDR3 runs 15 residues. The ends were cut back, 5 bases at V and 5 bases at J, with 15 bases in the middle. The germline gives CDR1 MDHEN, CDR2 SYDVKM. Written as DNA, the CDR3 is TGTGCCAGCAGTCCGCGAGGGGGGGCAAATGAAAAACTGTTTTTT. It is translated as CASSPRGGANEKLFF. Complete variable domain (other parts from reference TRBV28 and TRBJ1-4): DVKVTQSSRYLVKRTGEKVFLECVQDMDHENMFWYRQDPGLGLRLIYFSYDVKMKEKGDIPEGYSVSREKKERFSLILESASTNQTSMYLCASSPRGGANEKLFFGSGTQLSVL.

The chain joins TRBV20-1 to TRBJ1-5; tentatively, D is TRBD1 (6 bases). The CDR3 has 16 amino acids. Per germline, CDR1 DFQATT and CDR2 SNEGSKA (reference sequence). V shed 0 bases and J shed 3 bases, with 15 bases lying between them. CDR3 DNA: TGCAGTGCTAGAGATTTTGCCAGGGGCGACAATCAGCCCCAGCATTTT. Translated, it gives CSARDFARGDNQPQHF.

The V and J genes are TRBV18 and TRBJ2-3, with a tentative D call TRBD2 (6 bases). V was trimmed by 3 bases and J by 6 bases, leaving 7 bases between them. Germline CDR1 and CDR2: KGHSH and LQKENI. The CDR3 has 12 residues. CDR3 sequence (DNA): TGTGCCAGCTCACCGGGACTTGATACGCAGTATTTT. It translates to CASSPGLDTQYF. Full variable domain (missing parts from reference TRBV18 and TRBJ2-3): NAGVMQNPRHLVRRRGQEARLRCSPMKGHSHVYWYRQLPEEGLKFMVYLQKENIIDESGMPKERFSAEFPKEGPSILRIQQVVRGDSAAYFCASSPGLDTQYFGPGTRLTVL.

The CDR3 loop is CASSPDRAVLNTDTQYF. DNA for the CDR3: TGTGCCAGCAGCCCAGACAGGGCCGTACTTAACACAGATACGCAGTATTTT. This chain links TRBV12-3 or TRBV12-4 with TRBJ2-3; 7 nucleotides agree with TRBD1. V was pared by 6 bases and J by 2 bases, with 14 bases of the junction left unmatched. The CDR3 has 17 residues.

This clonotype was counted many times. The CDR3: CASSPQTGIGYTF. As DNA, the CDR3 is TGTGCCAGCAGCCCGCAGACAGGGATCGGCTACACCTTC. This chain connects TRBV7-2 to TRBJ1-2, with TRBD1 matching 7 bases. The CDR3 loop spans 13 amino acids. CDR1 is SGHTA, CDR2 FQGNSA, per germline. The junction had 8 bases not matched to a gene; V was cut back by 5 bases and J by 8 bases.

The chain is built from TRBV18 and TRBJ2-7, with TRBD1 identical over 10 bases. This CDR3 is 12 amino acids long. J gave up 10 bases and V 4 bases, and 4 bases lay outside the gene matches. Germline V gene lookup returns CDR1 KGHSH and CDR2 LQKENI. Written as DNA, the CDR3 is TGTGCCAGCTCACTAGACAGGGGGCTTCAGTACTTC. Translated: CASSLDRGLQYF.

The chain links TRBV2 to TRBJ2-3, with D unresolved. This CDR3 region has 11 residues. Germline CDR1 is SNHLY and CDR2 is FYNNEI. The germline V and J ends were trimmed by 0 bases and 8 bases, with 3 bases remaining between them. This CDR3 is CASSEASTQYF. CDR3 nucleotides: TGTGCCAGCAGTGAAGCCAGTACGCAGTATTTT.

A note on this clonotype: A much more abundant neighbour one base away suggests this may be a read error. No conserved phenylalanine or tryptophan ends this CDR3, so it is likely a read error. The J gene is TRBJ1-5, the V gene TRBV3-1; the D is unclear. The CDR3 length is 15 residues. The V end lost 4 bases, the J end lost 0 bases, and 10 bases lay between the germline ends. Per the germline V gene, CDR1 is LGHDT and CDR2 is YNNKEL (reference sequence). Here the CDR3 DNA reads TGTGCCAGCAGCCTAGGGAGGTATAGCAATCAGCCCCAGCATGTT. Encoded protein: CASSLGRYSNQPQHV.

There are many counts of this clonotype. CDR3 nucleotides: TGTGCCAGCAGCCAAGTGGGAGGCTACACCTTC. Its protein is CASSQVGGYTF. The chain employs TRBV3-1 and TRBJ1-2; D is uncertain. This CDR3 has 11 residues. Trimming left V 1 base short and J 8 bases short, with 5 bases between. Germline V CDR1 and CDR2: LGHDT, YNNKEL (reference sequence).

The chain recombines TRBV7-8 with TRBJ1-5; possible D gene TRBD1, 5 bases. V was shortened by 6 bases and J by 6 bases, with 12 bases between the two germline ends. The CDR3 loop spans 13 amino acids. Germline V gene lookup returns CDR1 SGHVS and CDR2 FQNEAQ. CDR3 sequence (DNA): TGTGCCAGCAGGGCCAGGGTTAGTCAGCCCCAGCATTTT. Translating it yields CASRARVSQPQHF.

The rearrangement uses TRBV12-3 or TRBV12-4 and TRBJ1-5; D remains unclear. The V and J ends lost 6 bases and 0 bases respectively, with 9 bases between them. There are 14 residues in the CDR3. CDR3 residues: CASSAIASNQPQHF. DNA for the CDR3: TGTGCCAGCAGCGCTATTGCTAGCAATCAGCCCCAGCATTTT.